This entry concerns a single T cell receptor beta chain. The junction had 5 bases not matched to a gene; V was cut back by 1 base and J by 4 bases. CDR1 and CDR2 from the germline V gene are MGHDK and SYGVNS. The CDR3 spans 16 residues. Template material for TCR beta VDJ and CDR3 profiling consisted of genomic DNA. TCRdb used MiXCR to reprocess the reads, holding one entry per CDR3 protein. The data hold 40,000 to 45,000 distinct CDR3 sequences, with approximately 71% observed a single time. The entry originates in a study of CD8+CD57+ T cells in acquired aplastic anemia. This chain uses TRBV25-1 with TRBJ1-2; 11 bases align to TRBD1. This clonotype was obtained from a human donor in good health, serving as a control. The sequencing sample was made of sorted CD4+, CD8+, or CD8+CD57+ T cells (not recorded which) from PBMCs. CDR3: CASSELGQGEGYGYTF. DNA of the CDR3: TGTGCCAGCAGTGAATTGGGACAGGGGGAGGGCTATGGCTACACCTTC.